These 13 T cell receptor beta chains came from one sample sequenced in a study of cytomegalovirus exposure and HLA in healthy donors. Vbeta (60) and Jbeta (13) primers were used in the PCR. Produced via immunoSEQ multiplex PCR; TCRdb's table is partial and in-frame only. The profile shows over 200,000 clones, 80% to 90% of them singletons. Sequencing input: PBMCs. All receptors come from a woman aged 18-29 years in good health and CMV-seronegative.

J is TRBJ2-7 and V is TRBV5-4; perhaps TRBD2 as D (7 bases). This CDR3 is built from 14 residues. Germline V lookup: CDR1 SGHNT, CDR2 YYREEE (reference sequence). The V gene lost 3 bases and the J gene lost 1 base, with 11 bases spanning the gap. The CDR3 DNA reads TGTGCCAGCAGCTCGGGGGGCACTTCCTACGAGCAGTACTTC. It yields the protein CASSSGGTSYEQYF.

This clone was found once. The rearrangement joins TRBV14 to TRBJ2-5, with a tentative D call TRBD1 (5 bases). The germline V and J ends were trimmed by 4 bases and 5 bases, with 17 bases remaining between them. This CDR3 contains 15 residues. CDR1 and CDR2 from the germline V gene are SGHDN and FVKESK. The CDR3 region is CASSLSRGIQETQYF. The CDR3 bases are TGTGCCAGCAGCCTCTCTAGGGGAATCCAGGAGACCCAGTACTTC.

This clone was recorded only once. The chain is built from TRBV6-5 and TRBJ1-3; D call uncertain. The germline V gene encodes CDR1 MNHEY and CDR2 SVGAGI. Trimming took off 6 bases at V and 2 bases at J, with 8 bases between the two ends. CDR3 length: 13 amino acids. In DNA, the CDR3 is TGTGCCAGCAGAAACGGAGCTGGAAACACCATATATTTT. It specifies CASRNGAGNTIYF.

This CDR3 reads CASSMWQGSRNTIYF. The CDR3 DNA sequence: TGTGCCAGTAGTATGTGGCAGGGGAGCCGAAACACCATATATTTT. The V and J genes are TRBV19 and TRBJ1-3; D may be TRBD1 (6 bases). CDR3 size: 15 residues. V was pared by 3 bases and J by 5 bases, with 14 bases between. Germline V gene sequence: CDR1 LNHDA, CDR2 SQIVND (reference sequence).

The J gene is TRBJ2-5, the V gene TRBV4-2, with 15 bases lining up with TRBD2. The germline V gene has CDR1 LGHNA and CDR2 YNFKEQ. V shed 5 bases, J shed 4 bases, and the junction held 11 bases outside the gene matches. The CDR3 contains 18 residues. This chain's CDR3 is CASSRRTSGGAVLETQYF. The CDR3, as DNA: TGTGCCAGCAGCAGACGGACTAGCGGGGGGGCAGTTCTAGAGACCCAGTACTTC.

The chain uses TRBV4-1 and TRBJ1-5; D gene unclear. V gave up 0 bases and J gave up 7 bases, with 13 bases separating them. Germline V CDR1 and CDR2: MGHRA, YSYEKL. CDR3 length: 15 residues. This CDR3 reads CASSQDVPRAQPQHF. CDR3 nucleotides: TGCGCCAGCAGCCAAGATGTCCCGAGGGCGCAGCCCCAGCATTTT.

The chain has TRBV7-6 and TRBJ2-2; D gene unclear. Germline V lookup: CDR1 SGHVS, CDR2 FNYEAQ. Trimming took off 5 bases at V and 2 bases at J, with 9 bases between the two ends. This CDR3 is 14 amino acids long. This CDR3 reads CASSPTRNTGELFF. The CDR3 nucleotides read TGTGCCAGCAGCCCAACACGAAACACCGGGGAGCTGTTTTTT.

The DNA for the CDR3 is TGTGCCACCAGCAGAGATAGACAGGGGGGAATCAATGGCTACACCTTC. Translation gives CATSRDRQGGINGYTF. This chain links TRBV15 with TRBJ1-2; 9 nucleotides agree with TRBD1. The CDR3 contains 16 residues. Germline V gene lookup returns CDR1 LNHNV and CDR2 YYDKDF (reference sequence). J lost 6 bases, V lost 0 bases, and 8 bases had no gene match.

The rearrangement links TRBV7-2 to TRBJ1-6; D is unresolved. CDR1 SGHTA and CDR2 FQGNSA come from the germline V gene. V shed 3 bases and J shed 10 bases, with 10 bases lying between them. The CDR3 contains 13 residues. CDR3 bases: TGTGCCAGCAGCTTCGGAGGGCTATCACCCCTCCACTTT. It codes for CASSFGGLSPLHF. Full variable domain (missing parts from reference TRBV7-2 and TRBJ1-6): GAGVSQSPSNKVTEKGKDVELRCDPISGHTALYWYRQSLGQGLEFLIYFQGNSAPDKSGLPSDRFSAERTGGSVSTLTIQRTQQEDSAVYLCASSFGGLSPLHFGNGTRLTVT.

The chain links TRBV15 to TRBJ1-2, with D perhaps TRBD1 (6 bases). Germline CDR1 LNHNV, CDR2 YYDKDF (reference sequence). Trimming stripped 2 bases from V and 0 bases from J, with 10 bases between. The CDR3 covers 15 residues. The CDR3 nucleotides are TGTGCCACCAGCAGACTACAGGGTGCTAACTATGGCTACACCTTC. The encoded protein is CATSRLQGANYGYTF.

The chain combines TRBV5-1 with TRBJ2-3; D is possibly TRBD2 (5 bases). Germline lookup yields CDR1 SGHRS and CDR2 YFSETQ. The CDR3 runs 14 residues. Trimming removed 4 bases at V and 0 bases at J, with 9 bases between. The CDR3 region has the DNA TGCGCCAGCAGCCCCGGGATTAGCACAGATACGCAGTATTTT. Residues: CASSPGISTDTQYF.

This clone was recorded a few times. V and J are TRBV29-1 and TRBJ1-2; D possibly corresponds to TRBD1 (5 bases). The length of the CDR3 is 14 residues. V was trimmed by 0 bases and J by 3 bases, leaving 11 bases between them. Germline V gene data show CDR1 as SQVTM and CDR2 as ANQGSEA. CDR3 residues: CSVEDWGRDYGYTF. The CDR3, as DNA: TGCAGCGTTGAAGACTGGGGCAGGGACTATGGCTACACCTTC.

This chain's CDR3 is CASSQDGTSGSFGQYF. The CDR3 bases are TGCGCCAGCAGCCAAGACGGGACTAGCGGGTCCTTCGGGCAGTACTTC. The V call is TRBV4-3, the J call TRBJ2-7; 12 bases agree with TRBD2. The CDR3 length is 16 residues. Trimming cost V 0 bases and J 9 bases; bases outside gene matches: 9. Germline CDR1 reads LGHNA; CDR2 reads YSLEER.